This TCR beta chain was retrieved from a study of blood T cells in healthy people across ages. Whole-study findings and limits: Aged donors had fewer naive CD4+ cells and lower diversity than long-lived donors.

Using a J-beta primer mix together with a sample-barcoded 5' primer, a second PCR was run for roughly 6 to 12 cycles. Each CDR3 protein is one row after TCRdb ran MiXCR on the 5' RACE reads. Of 600,000 to 800,000 distinct CDR3 sequences listed, 52% are singletons. The table lists this clonotype with a few counts. Its specificity is unknown. This CDR3 spans 15 amino acids. After removal of 5 bases from V and 5 bases from J, the junction contained 1 base not matched to a gene. Germline CDR1 is MNHEY and CDR2 is SVGEGT. This TCR was recovered from a woman older than 75 in good health. Sequenced: blood. The V call is TRBV6-2 or TRBV6-3, the J call TRBJ2-2; TRBD2 aligns across 14 bases. This chain's CDR3 is CASSRLAGGTGELFF. The CDR3 DNA is TGTGCCAGCAGTCGACTAGCGGGAGGGACCGGGGAGCTGTTTTTT.